The next 32 T cell receptor beta chains were all read from a single sample in a study of T cell repertoires in cytomegalovirus infection. The antigens these receptors bind are not known. TCRdb re-called the reads through MiXCR, storing one row per CDR3 protein. The data show roughly 700,000 distinct CDR3 sequences, around a third seen once. The specimen comprised cultured PBMCs, sampled from culture after CMV antigen stimulation. The source of these receptors is a human donor in good health (CMV status not recorded). Some clones in this sample may be carry-over from other donors' samples.

The chain employs TRBV19 and TRBJ1-6, with D hard to call. Germline CDR1 LNHDA, CDR2 SQIVND (reference sequence). The CDR3 length is 13 residues. Trimming took off 6 bases at V and 10 bases at J, with 13 bases between the two ends. The CDR3 region has the DNA TGTGCCAGTAGCGGACGTCCCGGGTCACCCCTCCACTTT. Residues: CASSGRPGSPLHF. The full variable domain, in which reference TRBV19 and TRBJ1-6 provide the parts outside the CDR3, is DGGITQSPKYLFRKEGQNVTLSCEQNLNHDAMYWYRQDPGQGLRLIYYSQIVNDFQKGDIAEGYSVSREKKESFPLTVTSAQKNPTAFYLCASSGRPGSPLHFGNGTRLTVT.

The rearrangement joins TRBV18 to TRBJ2-1; D is possibly TRBD2 (5 bases). CDR3 length: 12 residues. V was clipped by 5 bases and J by 6 bases, with 8 bases between them. Germline V CDR1 and CDR2: KGHSH, LQKENI. CDR3 sequence (DNA): TGTGCCAGCTCAGGGAGCGTCAATGAGCAGTTCTTC. Residues: CASSGSVNEQFF.

A single count supports this clonotype. V and J are TRBV20-1 and TRBJ2-4; D gene ambiguous. Germline values: CDR1 DFQATT, CDR2 SNEGSKA (reference sequence). CDR3 length: 15 amino acids. V was trimmed by 1 base and J by 0 bases, leaving 10 bases between them. CDR3 sequence: CSARVPLPAKNIQYF. DNA for the CDR3: TGCAGTGCTAGAGTCCCGCTCCCAGCCAAAAACATTCAGTACTTC.

The chain links TRBV28 to TRBJ1-2, with a tentative D call TRBD1 (6 bases). The CDR3 runs to 13 residues. Per germline, CDR1 MDHEN and CDR2 SYDVKM. With 8 bases removed from V and 0 bases from J, the gap between germline ends came to 10 bases. For the CDR3, the DNA is TGTGCCAGCCGGCGGGGGCCTAACTATGGCTACACCTTC. Protein product: CASRRGPNYGYTF.

The chain links TRBV2 to TRBJ1-3; 8 positions agree with TRBD1. CDR3 size: 13 residues. Germline V gene lookup returns CDR1 SNHLY and CDR2 FYNNEI. The V and J ends lost 6 bases and 4 bases, in that order; junction bases with no gene match: 2. The CDR3 protein is CASRQGDGNTIYF. The CDR3 DNA is TGTGCCAGCAGACAGGGGGACGGAAACACCATATATTTT.

This clonotype was seen only a few times. The chain joins TRBV7-9 to TRBJ2-4; the D gene is possibly TRBD1 (5 bases). The CDR3 runs to 16 residues. Trimming pared 5 bases from V and 0 bases from J, leaving 14 bases between. The germline CDR1 and CDR2 sequences are SEHNR and FQNEAQ (reference sequence). The CDR3 DNA sequence: TGTGCCAGCAGCCCACAGGTTCTCCTAGCCAAAAACATTCAGTACTTC. This gives the protein CASSPQVLLAKNIQYF.

This rearrangement joins TRBV6-2 or TRBV6-3 to TRBJ1-1; D is perhaps TRBD1 (6 bases). CDR3 size: 13 residues. Trimming removed 2 bases at V and 9 bases at J, with 13 bases between. CDR1 and CDR2 (germline): MNHEY, SVGEGT. The CDR3 is CASSYATGRKAFF. For the CDR3, the DNA is TGTGCCAGCAGTTACGCCACAGGGAGAAAAGCTTTCTTT.

The chain employs TRBV7-9 and TRBJ1-1; D not certain. CDR1 is SEHNR and CDR2 is FQNEAQ in the germline V gene (reference sequence). This CDR3 contains 10 residues. V was trimmed by 1 base and J by 10 bases, leaving 4 bases between them. Here the CDR3 reads CASSLDAAFF. CDR3 nucleotides: TGTGCCAGCAGCTTAGACGCAGCTTTCTTT.

The table lists this clonotype with many counts. The chain links TRBV7-8 to TRBJ1-5, with D unclear. Germline-derived CDR1 and CDR2 are SGHVS and FQNEAQ. Trimming left V 1 base short and J 3 bases short, with 10 bases between. CDR3 length equals 15 residues. This chain's CDR3 is CASSLDSAPNQPQHF. The CDR3 DNA follows: TGTGCCAGCAGCTTAGATTCTGCGCCCAATCAGCCCCAGCATTTT.

This chain uses TRBV15 with TRBJ2-7, with a tentative D call TRBD1 (6 bases). From germline, CDR1 is LNHNV and CDR2 YYDKDF (reference sequence). This CDR3 comprises 16 residues. V was shortened by 3 bases and J by 2 bases, with 17 bases between the two germline ends. CDR3 coding DNA: TGTGCCACCAGCAGCAATCCGACAGGTATAACCTACGAGCAGTACTTC. Translated: CATSSNPTGITYEQYF.

This clonotype turned up a few times. The V gene is TRBV5-1, the J gene TRBJ1-1; D gene unclear. Between the trimmed V and J ends, which lost 0 bases and 2 bases, there was a span of 17 bases. CDR3 length: 17 amino acids. Germline CDR1 and CDR2: SGHRS and YFSETQ. The DNA for the CDR3 is TGCGCCAGCAGCTTGGGAGTGGTGTCCGGCCCAAACACTGAAGCTTTCTTT. This codes for CASSLGVVSGPNTEAFF.

The chain couples TRBV12-3 or TRBV12-4 to TRBJ2-1; a weak D match, TRBD1 (6 bases). Trimming took off 6 bases at V and 2 bases at J, with 11 bases between the two ends. The length of the CDR3 is 14 residues. CDR3 sequence (DNA): TGTGCCAGCAGCCCTCAGGGGACCTACAATGAGCAGTTCTTC. This sequence encodes CASSPQGTYNEQFF.

A few counts support this clonotype. V gene TRBV20-1 combines with J gene TRBJ2-1; 10 bases align to TRBD2. The V gene end was trimmed by 7 bases and the J gene end by 3 bases; junction bases not matched to a gene: 9. The CDR3 runs 15 residues. Germline V gene sequence: CDR1 DFQATT, CDR2 SNEGSKA (reference sequence). The CDR3 DNA is TGCAGTGTTCAGCGGGGGGGCCGGAACTACAATGAGCAGTTCTTC. Amino acid sequence: CSVQRGGRNYNEQFF.

The V and J genes are TRBV14 and TRBJ2-3; 11 bases match TRBD2. Germline CDR1 is SGHDN and CDR2 is FVKESK. V gave up 3 bases and J gave up 2 bases; unmatched junction bases: 4. The CDR3 covers 16 residues. CDR3 sequence: CASSHGGLADTDTQYF. The DNA for the CDR3 is TGTGCCAGCAGCCACGGGGGACTAGCGGACACAGATACGCAGTATTTT. Filled out from reference TRBV14 and TRBJ2-3, the complete variable domain reads EAGVTQFPSHSVIEKGQTVTLRCDPISGHDNLYWYRRVMGKEIKFLLHFVKESKQDESGMPNNRFLAERTGGTYSTLKVQPAELEDSGVYFCASSHGGLADTDTQYFGPGTRLTVL.

V usage is TRBV4-1 and J usage is TRBJ1-4; D is undetermined. The CDR3 contains 15 residues. Trimming removed 1 base at V and 4 bases at J, with 10 bases between. The germline V gene encodes CDR1 MGHRA and CDR2 YSYEKL. The CDR3 region has the DNA TGCGCCAGCAGCCAAGTTACAGTGTTTAATGAAAAACTGTTTTTT. This encodes CASSQVTVFNEKLFF.

V is TRBV6-2 or TRBV6-3 and J is TRBJ2-3; 9 bases are a match to TRBD1. This CDR3 comprises 17 residues. Germline assignment: CDR1 MNHEY and CDR2 SVGEGT. V lost 6 bases to trimming and J lost 0 bases; unmatched junction nucleotides: 10. The CDR3 DNA sequence: TGTGCCAGCAGCATCATTCCGGGACAGGGTAGCACAGATACGCAGTATTTT. This gives the protein CASSIIPGQGSTDTQYF.

J is TRBJ1-4 and V is TRBV14; D is perhaps TRBD1 (5 bases). V lost 5 bases and J 6 bases, leaving 13 bases between the germline ends. CDR1 is SGHDN, CDR2 FVKESK, per germline. The CDR3 loop spans 14 amino acids. The DNA of the CDR3 is TGTGCCAGCAGCTACAGGAGGCCCGATGAAAAACTGTTTTTT. Translation: CASSYRRPDEKLFF.

This sequence joins TRBV18 and TRBJ2-5; D may be TRBD1 or TRBD2 (5 bases each). With 7 bases removed from V and 3 bases from J, the gap between germline ends came to 6 bases. The CDR3 has 11 residues. Per germline, CDR1 KGHSH and CDR2 LQKENI. The CDR3 DNA reads as TGTGCCAGCTTGGGGGAAGAGACCCAGTACTTC. Translating it yields CASLGEETQYF.

This clonotype has a count of ten or more. The chain recombines TRBV7-8 with TRBJ1-1; tentatively, D is TRBD1 (5 bases). The CDR3 totals 17 residues. The germline V and J ends were trimmed by 5 bases and 0 bases, with 19 bases remaining between them. Germline CDR1 reads SGHVS; CDR2 reads FQNEAQ. This CDR3 is CASSKDWGGGMNTEAFF. CDR3 DNA: TGTGCCAGCAGCAAAGATTGGGGCGGTGGGATGAACACTGAAGCTTTCTTT.

This clonotype showed up just a few times. J is TRBJ2-5 and V is TRBV5-5, with 8 bases lining up with TRBD1. The length of the CDR3 is 14 residues. J was trimmed by 4 bases and V by 4 bases; bases with no gene match: 6. Germline-derived CDR1 and CDR2 are SGHKS and YYEKEE (reference sequence). The CDR3, as DNA: TGTGCCAGCAGCAAAGGACAGGGCGCAGAGACCCAGTACTTC. Protein sequence: CASSKGQGAETQYF. Looking up the rest from reference TRBV5-5 and TRBJ2-5 gives the full variable domain: DAGVTQSPTHLIKTRGQQVTLRCSPISGHKSVSWYQQVLGQGPQFIFQYYEKEERGRGNFPDRFSARQFPNYSSELNVNALLLGDSALYLCASSKGQGAETQYFGPGTRLLVL.

This clonotype came up a few times. The chain links TRBV5-5 to TRBJ1-3; D is unclear. CDR1 is SGHKS and CDR2 is YYEKEE in the germline V gene (reference sequence). V shed 4 bases and J shed 8 bases, with 16 bases lying between them. The CDR3 has 14 amino acids. Here the CDR3 reads CASSTDGDPDTIYF. CDR3 DNA sequence: TGTGCCAGCAGCACGGATGGGGATCCAGACACCATATATTTT.

The chain links TRBV7-8 to TRBJ1-1; D unclear. Germline loops: CDR1 SGHVS, CDR2 FQNEAQ. The CDR3 is 14 amino acids. V was clipped by 3 bases and J by 5 bases, with 13 bases between them. CDR3 coding DNA: TGTGCCAGCAGCTTCTCGGTGGCCAGGACTGAAGCTTTCTTT. Translating gives CASSFSVARTEAFF.

The rearrangement uses TRBV12-5 and TRBJ2-5; 8 nucleotides match TRBD2. J lost 4 bases, V lost 0 bases, and 7 bases had no gene match. Germline V gene sequence: CDR1 LGHNT, CDR2 FRNRAP. The CDR3 covers 16 residues. The CDR3, as DNA: TGTGCTAGTGGTTTGGTGGTGGGGACTAGACGAGAGACCCAGTACTTC. It codes for CASGLVVGTRRETQYF.

This clonotype was seen only a few times. Mismatch with germline at one junction end may stem from a read error. CDR3 protein: CASGEVGVYNEQFF. DNA for the CDR3: TGTGCCAGCGGTGAGGTTGGTGTCTACAATGAGCAGTTCTTC. This chain joins TRBV2 and TRBJ2-1; no firm D call. This CDR3 contains 14 residues. Germline V gene data show CDR1 as SNHLY and CDR2 as FYNNEI.

In DNA form, the CDR3 reads TGTGCCAGCAGTTTTCAGACCAGGGGCTTCTCTGGAAACACCATATATTTT. It translates to CASSFQTRGFSGNTIYF. The chain has TRBV12-3 or TRBV12-4 and TRBJ1-3, with D maybe TRBD1 (6 bases). The CDR3 runs 17 residues. Trimming removed 3 bases from V and 0 bases from J, with 15 bases in between.

There are a few counts of this clonotype. J is TRBJ2-1 and V is TRBV7-9; the D gene is possibly TRBD2 (7 bases). V was cut by 5 bases and J by 9 bases, with 11 bases left in between. Germline CDR1 reads SEHNR; CDR2 reads FQNEAQ (reference sequence). The CDR3 totals 12 residues. CDR3 DNA: TGTGCCAGCAGCCGAGGGGGGGGTGAGCAGTTCTTC. It specifies CASSRGGGEQFF.

Written as DNA, the CDR3 is TGCGCCAGCAGCCACCTCACAGGGATCGTCTCAAGTGAGCAGTTCTTC. This gives the protein CASSHLTGIVSSEQFF. J is TRBJ2-1 and V is TRBV4-1, with D tentatively TRBD1 (6 bases). Germline V lookup: CDR1 MGHRA, CDR2 YSYEKL. CDR3 length equals 16 residues. Trimming pared 3 bases from V and 9 bases from J, leaving 21 bases between.

This clonotype showed up just a few times. The chain employs TRBV10-3 and TRBJ2-7, with a possible D match to TRBD2 (5 bases). In germline, CDR1 is ENHRY, CDR2 SYGVKD. The ends were cut back, 10 bases at V and 5 bases at J, with 18 bases in the middle. The CDR3 has 13 residues. CDR3 DNA sequence: TGTGCCACACACGGGAAGTGGGCCCACGAGCAGTACTTC. Translated, it gives CATHGKWAHEQYF.

V and J are TRBV7-6 and TRBJ2-7; unclear D gene. CDR3 size: 14 residues. Trimming left V 3 bases short and J 0 bases short, with 9 bases between. Germline V lookup: CDR1 SGHVS, CDR2 FNYEAQ. CDR3 residues: CASSFLESSYEQYF. The DNA of the CDR3 is TGTGCCAGCAGCTTCCTGGAGAGCTCCTACGAGCAGTACTTC. The whole variable domain, filled in from reference TRBV7-6 and TRBJ2-7, reads GAGVSQSPRYKVTKRGQDVALRCDPISGHVSLYWYRQALGQGPEFLTYFNYEAQQDKSGLPNDRFSAERPEGSISTLTIQRTEQRDSAMYRCASSFLESSYEQYFGPGTRLTVT.

J is TRBJ1-1 and V is TRBV10-3; D perhaps matches TRBD1 (6 bases). Trimming removed 8 bases from V and 2 bases from J, with 12 bases in between. Germline-derived CDR1 and CDR2 are ENHRY and SYGVKD. The CDR3 is 13 amino acids. The chain's CDR3 is CAIRWTVNTEAFF. CDR3 DNA sequence: TGTGCCATCCGATGGACAGTTAACACTGAAGCTTTCTTT.

This clonotype was picked up a small number of times. The chain couples TRBV12-5 to TRBJ2-5; D is undetermined. V lost 0 bases, J lost 1 base, and 3 bases lay in between. The germline CDR1 and CDR2 sequences are LGHNT and FRNRAP. This CDR3 has 13 residues. The CDR3 sequence: CASGLVPQETQYF. The CDR3 coding sequence is TGTGCTAGTGGTTTGGTACCCCAAGAGACCCAGTACTTC.

The gene calls are TRBV20-1 and TRBJ2-1; perhaps TRBD1 as D (6 bases). The CDR3 covers 12 residues. With 7 bases removed from V and 5 bases from J, the gap between germline ends came to 12 bases. Germline CDR1 is DFQATT and CDR2 is SNEGSKA (reference sequence). The CDR3 bases are TGCAGTGTCCCGGGACAAAACAATGAGCAGTTCTTC. The encoded protein is CSVPGQNNEQFF.